The 10 T cell receptor beta chains given below trace back to one sample, sequenced in a study of control samples from healthy donors and cancer patients. Repertoires were generated with immunoSEQ multiplex PCR, while TCRdb's copy carries only in-frame clones and drops some. The table includes around 93,000 clones, 88% detected once. Material for sequencing was blood. These receptors all come from a man aged 30 to 39 in good health.

V usage is TRBV4-1 and J usage is TRBJ2-3; 8 bases map to TRBD2. The ends lost 4 bases at V and 5 bases at J; junction bases unmatched: 11. Germline CDR1 and CDR2: MGHRA and YSYEKL. There are 16 residues in the CDR3. CDR3: CASSPGLAQGRDTQYF. CDR3 nucleotide sequence: TGCGCCAGCAGCCCCGGACTAGCCCAGGGAAGAGATACGCAGTATTTT.

The rearrangement links TRBV19 to TRBJ1-2; D remains unclear. V was shortened by 3 bases and J by 4 bases, with 15 bases between the two germline ends. Germline CDR1 is LNHDA and CDR2 is SQIVND (reference sequence). The CDR3 extends over 15 amino acids. CDR3 sequence reads: CASSMLAATVYGYTF. CDR3 DNA sequence: TGTGCCAGTAGTATGTTGGCAGCTACGGTCTATGGCTACACCTTC.

This chain connects TRBV9 to TRBJ2-1; no clear D. The CDR3 extends over 14 amino acids. Germline V gene lookup returns CDR1 SGDLS and CDR2 YYNGEE. Trimming pared 0 bases from V and 9 bases from J, leaving 13 bases between. In DNA, the CDR3 is TGTGCCAGCAGCGTAGGGCCCCGTACAATTGAGCAGTTCTTC. Translated: CASSVGPRTIEQFF. The variable domain in full, with the rest retrieved from reference TRBV9 and TRBJ2-1, is DSGVTQTPKHLITATGQRVTLRCSPRSGDLSVYWYQQSLDQGLQFLIQYYNGEERAKGNILERFSAQQFPDLHSELNLSSLELGDSALYFCASSVGPRTIEQFFGPGTRLTVL.

V and J are TRBV29-1 and TRBJ2-1, with 10 bases lining up with TRBD2. This CDR3 is 15 amino acids long. With 3 bases clipped from V and 4 bases from J, the junction kept 6 bases outside the gene matches. Germline assignment: CDR1 SQVTM and CDR2 ANQGSEA. The CDR3 sequence: CSVEFGTSVYNEQFF. The CDR3 DNA sequence: TGCAGCGTTGAGTTCGGGACTAGCGTTTACAATGAGCAGTTCTTC.

CDR3 sequence (DNA): TGTGCCAGCAGTGAATATCGGGCAGGGTGGACTGAAGCTTTCTTT. Its translation is CASSEYRAGWTEAFF. The chain uses TRBV25-1 and TRBJ1-1; D is possibly TRBD1 (5 bases). V shed 0 bases and J shed 5 bases, with 13 bases lying between them. Germline V CDR1 and CDR2: MGHDK, SYGVNS. There are 15 residues in the CDR3.

V gene TRBV21-1 combines with J gene TRBJ2-7; the DNA was not used to check the table's D call, TRBD2. TRBV21-1 is a documented pseudogene. This CDR3 spans 17 amino acids. CDR3 sequence: CASSKEGRERKSYEQYF. CDR3 nucleotides: TGTGCCAGCAGCAAAGAGGGGCGGGAGCGAAAGTCCTACGAGCAGTACTTC.

V is TRBV5-4 and J is TRBJ2-3; 8 nucleotides align to TRBD2. The CDR3 has 16 amino acids. Germline V gene data show CDR1 as SGHNT and CDR2 as YYREEE (reference sequence). J was trimmed by 4 bases and V by 4 bases; bases with no gene match: 11. CDR3 sequence reads: CASSPEVWRGADTQYF. In DNA form, the CDR3 reads TGTGCCAGCAGCCCGGAGGTGTGGCGGGGGGCAGATACGCAGTATTTT.

This chain joins TRBV6-5 and TRBJ2-1, with 7 bases fitting TRBD1. The germline V gene has CDR1 MNHEY and CDR2 SVGAGI. V lost 5 bases to trimming and J lost 7 bases; unmatched junction nucleotides: 5. The CDR3 contains 13 residues. The CDR3 reads CASSPDRANEQFF. As DNA, the CDR3 is TGTGCCAGCAGTCCCGACAGGGCGAATGAGCAGTTCTTC.

In regard to this clone: The same CDR3 arises from other DNA sequences in this sample as well. The gene calls are TRBV3-1 (or the pseudogene TRBV3-2) and TRBJ2-7, with TRBD1 matching 9 bases. This CDR3 region has 13 residues. Germline trimming cut 6 bases from V and 6 bases from J; bases unmatched to any gene: 6. Germline lookup yields CDR1 LGHDT and CDR2 YNNKEL (reference sequence). CDR3 sequence (DNA): TGTGCCAGCAGTTCTCACAGGGGGCTCGAGCAGTACTTC. Protein sequence: CASSSHRGLEQYF.

The chain is built from TRBV11-1 and TRBJ2-1; D remains ambiguous. Trimming cost V 3 bases and J 2 bases, with 11 bases left between them. The germline V gene encodes CDR1 SGHAT and CDR2 FQDESV (reference sequence). CDR3 length equals 15 residues. The CDR3 region is CASSFGWVAYNEQFF. CDR3 nucleotides: TGTGCCAGCAGCTTCGGGTGGGTCGCCTACAATGAGCAGTTCTTC.